A single sample is the source of the 23 T cell receptor beta chains below, sequenced in a study of technical replicates of blood from a few donors. Here immunoSEQ multiplex PCR was the method, and the copy in TCRdb shows in-frame clones only, minus some. The profile shows over 85,000 clones, 85% to 95% of them singletons. Material: T cells isolated from PBMCs. These receptors came from a human donor in good health.

The rearrangement joins TRBV6-1 to TRBJ1-5; D is possibly TRBD1 (5 bases). The CDR3 has 19 residues. V dropped 2 bases and J dropped 6 bases, with 26 bases sitting between them. CDR1 and CDR2 (germline): MNHNS, SASEGT. CDR3 residues: CASSELTGFPQGWSQPQHF. CDR3 DNA: TGTGCCAGCAGTGAATTAACAGGTTTTCCCCAGGGATGGAGTCAGCCCCAGCATTTT.

There are a few counts of this clone. CDR3 sequence reads: CASKEGATEAFF. The CDR3 DNA reads TGTGCCAGTAAGGAGGGGGCAACTGAAGCTTTCTTT. This chain links TRBV19 with TRBJ1-1; 7 positions agree with TRBD1. The ends lost 7 bases at V and 5 bases at J; junction bases unmatched: 4. This CDR3 has 12 residues. CDR1 LNHDA and CDR2 SQIVND come from the germline V gene (reference sequence). The variable domain in full, completed from reference TRBV19 and TRBJ1-1, reads DGGITQSPKYLFRKEGQNVTLSCEQNLNHDAMYWYRQDPGQGLRLIYYSQIVNDFQKGDIAEGYSVSREKKESFPLTVTSAQKNPTAFYLCASKEGATEAFFGQGTRLTVV.

The rearrangement uses TRBV9 and TRBJ1-5; D possibly corresponds to TRBD1 (6 bases). Trimming removed 0 bases from V and 7 bases from J, with 11 bases in between. Germline V gene sequence: CDR1 SGDLS, CDR2 YYNGEE. The CDR3 has 14 amino acids. The CDR3 region has the DNA TGTGCCAGCAGCGTAGAGGGGGGGGGCCAGCCCCAGCATTTT. The encoded protein is CASSVEGGGQPQHF. The full variable domain, its missing parts supplied by reference TRBV9 and TRBJ1-5, is DSGVTQTPKHLITATGQRVTLRCSPRSGDLSVYWYQQSLDQGLQFLIQYYNGEERAKGNILERFSAQQFPDLHSELNLSSLELGDSALYFCASSVEGGGQPQHFGDGTRLSIL.

This clone was observed a few times. J is TRBJ1-4 and V is TRBV7-6; D is possibly TRBD1 (5 bases). Germline CDR1 reads SGHVS; CDR2 reads FNYEAQ. The V and J ends lost 5 bases and 4 bases respectively, with 8 bases between them. The CDR3 contains 13 residues. Here the CDR3 reads CASSQGRNEKLFF. In DNA form, the CDR3 reads TGTGCCAGCAGCCAGGGCCGTAATGAAAAACTGTTTTTT.

CDR3 coding DNA: TGTGCCAGCAGCATCACGGGGTACTCCTACGAGCAGTACTTC. This translates into CASSITGYSYEQYF. The J gene is TRBJ2-7, the V gene TRBV9, with D possibly matching TRBD2 (5 bases). Trimming removed 4 bases at V and 0 bases at J, with 11 bases between. The CDR3 contains 14 residues. CDR1 and CDR2 (germline): SGDLS, YYNGEE.

The chain employs TRBV30 and TRBJ2-1; TRBD1 agrees at 9 bases. The CDR3 totals 13 residues. Trimming took 8 bases from V and 4 from J; bases not matched to a gene: 6. Germline CDR1 reads GTSNPN; CDR2 reads SVGIG (reference sequence). As DNA, the CDR3 is TGTGCCCGCAGGACAGGGGCATACAATGAGCAGTTCTTC. As protein: CARRTGAYNEQFF.

V usage is TRBV30 and J usage is TRBJ2-1; TRBD2 matches at 9 bases. V gave up 4 bases and J gave up 3 bases; unmatched junction bases: 1. CDR1 is GTSNPN, CDR2 SVGIG, per germline (reference sequence). CDR3 length: 13 amino acids. CDR3 sequence: CAWTSGDYNEQFF. CDR3 sequence (DNA): TGTGCCTGGACTAGCGGGGACTACAATGAGCAGTTCTTC.

V and J are TRBV7-8 and TRBJ2-7; D unclear. The CDR3 length is 15 residues. V lost 2 bases, J lost 0 bases, and 11 bases lay in between. Germline V gives CDR1 SGHVS, CDR2 FQNEAQ. The CDR3 spells CASSLMAVSSYEQYF. In DNA form, the CDR3 reads TGTGCCAGCAGCTTAATGGCGGTCAGCTCCTACGAGCAGTACTTC.

The chain uses TRBV6-1 and TRBJ1-5; perhaps TRBD1 as D (5 bases). The CDR3 runs 13 residues. Germline values: CDR1 MNHNS, CDR2 SASEGT. V dropped 7 bases and J dropped 6 bases, with 13 bases sitting between them. CDR3 sequence reads: CASTRDIGQPQHF. The DNA of the CDR3 is TGTGCCAGCACCAGGGATATAGGTCAGCCCCAGCATTTT.

The chain uses TRBV7-3 and TRBJ2-1; 11 nucleotides line up with TRBD2. The CDR3 length is 15 residues. V lost 5 bases and J lost 6; bases outside the gene matches: 6. Germline loops: CDR1 SGHTA, CDR2 FQGTGA. Written as DNA, the CDR3 is TGTGCCAGCAGCAATAGACTAGCGGGGCCCAATGAGCAGTTCTTC. Protein: CASSNRLAGPNEQFF.

This clone was observed a handful of times. The DNA of the CDR3 is TGTGCCAGCAGTGAATACAGGGGTCCCTACAATGAGCAGTTCTTC. Translation: CASSEYRGPYNEQFF. V gene TRBV2 combines with J gene TRBJ2-1, with TRBD1 matching over 7 bases. The CDR3 is 15 amino acids. Per the germline V gene, CDR1 is SNHLY and CDR2 is FYNNEI. Trimming at V came to 2 bases and at J to 2 bases, leaving 3 bases not matched to a gene.

The V and J genes are TRBV9 and TRBJ1-2, with TRBD1 identical over 10 bases. CDR1 is SGDLS and CDR2 is YYNGEE in the germline V gene. This CDR3 comprises 14 residues. V dropped 3 bases and J dropped 7; count of bases not matched to a gene: 6. The CDR3 sequence is CASSAIGQGGGYTF. CDR3 DNA: TGTGCCAGCAGCGCGATAGGACAGGGGGGTGGCTACACCTTC.

The chain carries TRBV9 and TRBJ2-1, with 7 bases aligning to TRBD2. This CDR3 is built from 15 residues. J lost 6 bases, V lost 0 bases, and 6 bases had no gene match. In germline, CDR1 is SGDLS, CDR2 YYNGEE. For the CDR3, the DNA is TGTGCCAGCAGCGTAGTGGCGGGAGACTTCAATGAGCAGTTCTTC. As protein: CASSVVAGDFNEQFF.

The J gene is TRBJ1-2, the V gene TRBV30; D is possibly TRBD1 (6 bases). The germline V gene has CDR1 GTSNPN and CDR2 SVGIG (reference sequence). CDR3 length: 13 amino acids. Between the trimmed V and J ends, which lost 7 bases and 5 bases, there was a span of 17 bases. The CDR3 loop reads CALGQRFNYGYTF. DNA for the CDR3: TGTGCCTTAGGACAGCGATTTAATTATGGCTACACCTTC.

The V call is TRBV4-3, the J call TRBJ1-2, with unresolved D. Trimming pared 1 base from V and 8 bases from J, leaving 11 bases between. CDR1 is LGHNA and CDR2 is YSLEER in the germline V gene. The CDR3 covers 13 residues. The CDR3 nucleotides are TGCGCCAGCAGCCAAGTAGAGGGTGACGGCTACACCTTC. Translated: CASSQVEGDGYTF.

On this clone: Sequence at one end of the junction differs from germline and may be a read error. Other DNA variants within this sample encode the same CDR3. J is TRBJ2-7 and V is TRBV9, with TRBD1 matching 8 bases. The CDR3 is 14 residues long. In germline, CDR1 is SGDLS, CDR2 YYNGEE. CDR3 DNA sequence: TGTGCCAGCAGCGTGGGACAGGACACCTACGAGCAGTACTTT. Translated: CASSVGQDTYEQYF.

The chain employs TRBV11-3 and TRBJ2-7; D is unclear. Germline CDR1 SGHNT, CDR2 YENEEA. The CDR3 runs to 15 residues. V lost 5 bases and J lost 7, with 21 bases in between. CDR3 sequence reads: CASSVNGGSYEEQYF. The CDR3, as DNA: TGTGCCAGCAGCGTGAATGGCGGCTCCTACGAGGAGCAGTACTTC.

V gene TRBV11-3 combines with J gene TRBJ2-7; 9 bases are shared with TRBD1. The CDR3 covers 14 residues. Unmatched junction bases numbered 5, after V lost 3 bases and J lost 5 bases. Germline lookup yields CDR1 SGHNT and CDR2 YENEEA. The CDR3 sequence is CASSFGQGWDEQYF. CDR3 in DNA: TGTGCCAGCAGCTTCGGACAGGGGTGGGACGAGCAGTACTTC.

This clone was picked up one time. This chain connects TRBV19 to TRBJ2-1; D is perhaps TRBD2 (6 bases). This CDR3 comprises 14 residues. The V gene's germline CDR1 is LNHDA and CDR2 SQIVND (reference sequence). V was trimmed by 3 bases and J by 8 bases, leaving 14 bases between them. The CDR3 nucleotides read TGTGCCAGTAGTATCGTTACTAGCTGGTATGAGCAGTTCTTC. Translation: CASSIVTSWYEQFF.

The chain joins TRBV9 to TRBJ2-3, with 9 bases fitting TRBD1. This CDR3 is built from 14 residues. After removal of 3 bases from V and 6 bases from J, the junction contained 5 bases not matched to a gene. Germline V gives CDR1 SGDLS, CDR2 YYNGEE. The CDR3 sequence is CASSEQGARDTQYF. The DNA for the CDR3 is TGTGCCAGCAGCGAACAGGGGGCGCGCGATACGCAGTATTTT. The full variable domain, in which reference TRBV9 and TRBJ2-3 provide the parts outside the CDR3, is DSGVTQTPKHLITATGQRVTLRCSPRSGDLSVYWYQQSLDQGLQFLIQYYNGEERAKGNILERFSAQQFPDLHSELNLSSLELGDSALYFCASSEQGARDTQYFGPGTRLTVL.

The chain combines TRBV19 with TRBJ1-5; no reliable D call. The length of the CDR3 is 15 residues. Germline loops: CDR1 LNHDA, CDR2 SQIVND (reference sequence). The germline V and J ends were trimmed by 5 bases and 6 bases, with 17 bases remaining between them. The CDR3 bases are TGTGCCAGTAGTTATAGAACAGAAGGTACTCAGCCCCAGCATTTT. This encodes CASSYRTEGTQPQHF.

V usage is TRBV9 and J usage is TRBJ2-1, with TRBD2 matching 8 bases. The germline CDR1 and CDR2 sequences are SGDLS and YYNGEE. The V and J ends lost 0 bases and 1 base, in that order; junction bases with no gene match: 3. The CDR3 is 16 amino acids. The chain's CDR3 is CASSVGSGSSYNEQFF. CDR3 nucleotides: TGTGCCAGCAGCGTAGGGAGCGGGAGTTCCTACAATGAGCAGTTCTTC.

The chain carries TRBV7-3 and TRBJ2-1; 10 positions match TRBD2. Germline V gives CDR1 SGHTA, CDR2 FQGTGA. The CDR3 is 15 amino acids. V was pared by 2 bases and J by 7 bases, with 5 bases of the junction left unmatched. The CDR3 DNA reads as TGTGCCAGCAGCTTACTAGCGGGAGTTAGAAATGAGCAGTTCTTC. Protein sequence: CASSLLAGVRNEQFF.